The following is a T cell receptor (beta chain) sequence with its context. The entry originates in a study of blood T cell repertoires in COVID-19. The CDR3 spans 16 residues. Germline assignment: CDR1 SGHTS and CDR2 YDEGEE. J was trimmed by 7 bases and V by 0 bases; bases with no gene match: 8. The repertoire was sequenced with immunoSEQ multiplex PCR; TCRdb's copy has only in-frame clones and lacks some. Here the sample spans 150,000 to 200,000 clones, around four fifths being singletons. Sequencing was carried out using PBMCs or T cells enriched from blood (not recorded which). The chain employs TRBV5-8 and TRBJ2-5; 11 bases are shared with TRBD2. This TCR was sampled from a woman between 45 and 65 years old who had recovered from COVID-19. CDR3 nucleotide sequence: TGTGCCAGCAGCTTGGCCCTCACTAGCGGGGGAGGGACCCAGTACTTC. Amino acids: CASSLALTSGGGTQYF.